Listed below are T cell receptor beta chains from one sample, sequenced in a study of Ad26.COV2.S vaccination and SARS-CoV-2 variants. Here immunoSEQ multiplex PCR was the method, and the copy in TCRdb shows in-frame clones only, minus some. The sample consists of some 480,000 clones, approximately 88% of them appearing once. The specimen comprised peripheral blood, sampled in a trial of Ad26.COV2.S vaccine versus placebo. The receptors stem from a person aged 18 to 65 who received the Ad26.COV2.S COVID-19 vaccine or a placebo. Each CDR3 is given with its conserved first and last residue. D genes are given only for firm matches. Some rows mark clone size as missing; the rest say once, few, many or name a class of expanded clone.

V gene	clone size	J gene	D gene	CDR3 protein	CDR3 DNA
TRBV14	.	TRBJ2-7	TRBD2	CASSFGGASYEQYF	TGTGCCAGCAGCTTCGGGGGGGCCTCCTACGAGCAGTACTTC
TRBV24-1	.	TRBJ2-5	.	CATRDRKETQYF	TGTGCCACCAGGGACAGAAAAGAGACCCAGTACTTC
TRBV30	.	TRBJ2-6	.	CAWSAAPSVLTF	TGTGCCTGGAGCGCCGCTCCTTCCGTCCTGACTTTC
TRBV6-5	.	TRBJ1-6	.	CASGQLNSPLHF	TGTGCCAGCGGACAGCTTAATTCACCCCTCCACTTT
TRBV18	.	TRBJ1-5	.	CASSPQGPDQPQHF	TGTGCCAGCTCACCACAGGGACCCGATCAGCCCCAGCATTTT
TRBV6-5	.	TRBJ2-7	TRBD2	CASRSPEAGFYEQYF	TGTGCCAGCAGGTCCCCCGAAGCGGGGTTTTACGAGCAGTACTTC
TRBV7-2	.	TRBJ2-5	TRBD1	CASSKGTGVETQYF	TGTGCCAGCAGCAAGGGAACAGGGGTAGAGACCCAGTACTTC
TRBV2	.	TRBJ2-1	TRBD2	CASSEERDGNEQFF	TGTGCCAGCAGTGAAGAGCGGGATGGGAATGAGCAGTTCTTC
TRBV14	.	TRBJ2-2	TRBD1	CASSQWKTGAGELFF	TGTGCCAGCAGCCAGTGGAAAACAGGGGCCGGGGAGCTGTTTTTT
TRBV12-3/TRBV12-4	.	TRBJ2-7	.	CASSPRVSYEQYF	TGTGCCAGCAGCCCGCGGGTTTCCTACGAGCAGTACTTC
TRBV18	.	TRBJ2-7	.	CASSPLGTYEQYF	TGTGCCAGCTCACCACTAGGCACCTACGAGCAGTACTTC
TRBV28	.	TRBJ1-6	.	CASSPIFLAPLHF	TGTGCCAGCAGTCCAATTTTTCTCGCACCCCTCCACTTT
TRBV12-5	.	TRBJ2-1	TRBD2	CASGIAGTSIYNEQFF	TGTGCTAGTGGAATCGCCGGGACTAGCATATACAATGAGCAGTTCTTC
TRBV5-1	.	TRBJ1-1	.	CASSLPGGSTEAFF	TGCGCCAGCAGCTTGCCGGGGGGATCCACTGAAGCTTTCTTT
TRBV7-2	.	TRBJ2-7	.	CASSLLGGPPYEQYF	TGTGCCAGCAGCTTATTGGGGGGTCCCCCCTACGAGCAGTACTTC
TRBV28	once	TRBJ2-7	.	CASRLGLALAYEQYF	TGTGCCAGCAGACTTGGGCTAGCGCTCGCCTACGAGCAGTACTTC
TRBV4-3	.	TRBJ2-7	TRBD2	CASSQGSSGRAEEQYF	TGCGCCAGCAGCCAGGGATCTAGCGGGAGGGCGGAGGAGCAGTACTTC
TRBV30	.	TRBJ2-5	TRBD2	CAWSGGGRGETQYF	TGTGCCTGGAGTGGGGGCGGGAGGGGAGAGACCCAGTACTTC
TRBV7-3	few	TRBJ2-7	.	CASSLTTSSEQYF	TGTGCCAGCAGCTTAACTACCTCCTCCGAGCAGTACTTC
TRBV4-2	.	TRBJ2-1	.	CASSLDRGASVNEQFF	TGTGCCAGCAGCCTGGATCGAGGGGCAAGTGTCAATGAGCAGTTCTTC
TRBV27	.	TRBJ2-1	.	CASSLDRGGGNEQFF	TGTGCCAGCAGTCTCGACAGGGGAGGGGGCAATGAGCAGTTCTTC
TRBV5-4	.	TRBJ2-5	TRBD2	CASSGGLAGTQETQYF	TGTGCCAGCAGCGGGGGACTAGCTGGCACCCAAGAGACCCAGTACTTC
TRBV5-1	.	TRBJ2-1	.	CASSLRIGSQRPYNEQFF	TGCGCCAGCAGCCTCCGTATCGGAAGCCAGCGGCCCTACAATGAGCAGTTCTTC
TRBV10-3	.	TRBJ1-6	.	CAISDRSSYNSPLHF	TGTGCCATCAGCGACAGGAGCTCCTATAATTCACCCCTCCACTTT
TRBV5-6	once	TRBJ1-1	.	CASSLRRPLNTEAFF	TGTGCCAGCAGCTTGCGTCGGCCCCTGAACACTGAAGCTTTCTTT
TRBV28	.	TRBJ1-2	.	CASTRAANYGYTF	TGTGCCAGCACCAGGGCCGCCAACTATGGCTACACCTTC
TRBV6-5	.	TRBJ2-3	.	CASSYDRGDTQYF	TGTGCCAGCAGTTACGATCGGGGGGATACGCAGTATTTT
TRBV13	few	TRBJ1-5	.	CASSFGGRNQPQHF	TGTGCCAGCAGCTTCGGAGGGCGTAATCAGCCCCAGCATTTT
TRBV7-3	.	TRBJ2-1	.	CASSFPRDPKGPKDLNEQFF	TGTGCCAGCAGCTTTCCCCGGGACCCCAAGGGACCTAAAGACCTCAATGAGCAGTTCTTC
TRBV11-2	.	TRBJ2-7	.	CASSSSGGRSYEQYF	TGTGCCAGCAGCTCTAGTGGGGGACGAAGCTACGAGCAGTACTTC
TRBV5-4	few	TRBJ2-2	TRBD2	CASSDTLAGGTGELFF	TGTGCCAGCAGCGATACTCTAGCGGGCGGCACCGGGGAGCTGTTTTTT
TRBV5-4	.	TRBJ1-2	.	CASSLDGPDGGYTF	TGTGCCAGCAGCTTGGACGGCCCGGATGGTGGCTACACCTTC
TRBV3-1/TRBV3-2	.	TRBJ2-7	.	CASSSPFGQYF	TGTGCCAGCAGCTCCCCTTTTGGGCAGTACTTC
TRBV28	.	TRBJ1-2	TRBD1	CASRRQGGEVSGYTF	TGTGCCAGCAGAAGACAGGGGGGCGAGGTCAGCGGCTACACCTTC
TRBV7-8	once	TRBJ1-1	.	CASSLIRGLNTEAFF	TGTGCCAGCAGTTTGATCCGGGGGTTGAACACTGAAGCTTTCTTT
TRBV30	.	TRBJ1-3	.	CAYQGTGNTIYF	TGTGCCTACCAGGGTACTGGAAACACCATATATTTT
TRBV14	.	TRBJ2-4	TRBD1	CASSRQTGVGIQYF	TGTGCCAGCAGCCGCCAGACAGGGGTAGGCATTCAGTACTTC